Listed below are T cell receptor beta chains from one sample, sequenced in a study of T cell changes during pregnancy in multiple sclerosis. The table came from immunoSEQ multiplex PCR; TCRdb's copy has only in-frame clones and leaves some out. The sample holds about 31,000 clones, less than 95% seen once. Sequenced material: CD8+ T cells from peripheral blood mononuclear cells, taken in the second trimester of pregnancy. All receptors derive from a female donor with multiple sclerosis, enrolled in a pregnancy study. The CDR3 runs from the conserved cysteine through the conserved F or W. D genes are given only for firm matches.

TRBV18,TRBD1,TRBJ2-7,CASSPAGGPYEQYF,TGTGCCAGCTCACCAGCAGGGGGCCCCTACGAGCAGTACTTC
TRBV4-3,.,TRBJ2-7,CASSQDWQGEQYF,TGCGCCAGCAGCCAAGATTGGCAGGGCGAGCAGTACTTC
TRBV19,.,TRBJ1-5,CASSIRDLNQPQHF,TGTGCCAGTAGTATTCGGGATCTCAATCAGCCCCAGCATTTT
TRBV5-6,.,TRBJ2-7,CASSWGGGGTGYEQYF,TGTGCCAGCAGCTGGGGAGGAGGCGGGACGGGCTACGAGCAGTACTTC
TRBV19,TRBD1,TRBJ1-2,CASKGQTDYGYTF,TGTGCCAGTAAGGGACAGACTGACTATGGCTACACCTTC
TRBV19,.,TRBJ2-7,CASSTGSYEQYF,TGTGCCAGTAGTACAGGGTCCTACGAGCAGTACTTC
TRBV11-2,TRBD1,TRBJ2-7,CASSPRTGPTYEQYF,TGTGCCAGCAGCCCCCGGACAGGGCCGACGTACGAGCAGTACTTC
TRBV5-1,TRBD1,TRBJ2-1,CASSRLVRDSLYNEQFF,TGCGCCAGCAGCAGACTCGTACGGGACAGTCTCTACAATGAGCAGTTCTTC
TRBV28,TRBD1,TRBJ2-7,CATLQGSPYEQYF,TGTGCCACCTTACAGGGGTCCCCCTACGAGCAGTACTTC
TRBV29-1,TRBD1,TRBJ2-1,CSVESRDRGTNEQFF,TGCAGCGTTGAAAGCCGGGACAGGGGGACCAATGAGCAGTTCTTC
TRBV19,TRBD1,TRBJ2-7,CASSVRQGYYTYEEQYF,TGTGCCAGTAGTGTAAGACAGGGATACTACACCTACGAAGAGCAGTACTTC
TRBV5-6,TRBD2,TRBJ2-7,CASSGGPGRTYEQYF,TGTGCCAGCAGCGGAGGACCCGGGAGGACCTACGAGCAGTACTTC
TRBV2,TRBD2,TRBJ2-3,CASSDRAGGSDTQYF,TGTGCCAGCAGTGACCGAGCGGGAGGGTCAGATACGCAGTATTTT
TRBV5-1,TRBD1,TRBJ1-6,CASSGRGRGNSPLHF,TGCGCCAGCAGCGGCAGGGGCAGGGGGAATTCACCCCTCCACTTT
TRBV15,.,TRBJ1-1,CATSRVRSRESEAFF,TGTGCCACCAGCAGAGTAAGATCGAGGGAAAGTGAAGCTTTCTTT
TRBV7-6,TRBD1,TRBJ1-5,CASSLGTGGNQPQHF,TGTGCCAGCAGCTTGGGGACAGGGGGCAATCAGCCCCAGCATTTT